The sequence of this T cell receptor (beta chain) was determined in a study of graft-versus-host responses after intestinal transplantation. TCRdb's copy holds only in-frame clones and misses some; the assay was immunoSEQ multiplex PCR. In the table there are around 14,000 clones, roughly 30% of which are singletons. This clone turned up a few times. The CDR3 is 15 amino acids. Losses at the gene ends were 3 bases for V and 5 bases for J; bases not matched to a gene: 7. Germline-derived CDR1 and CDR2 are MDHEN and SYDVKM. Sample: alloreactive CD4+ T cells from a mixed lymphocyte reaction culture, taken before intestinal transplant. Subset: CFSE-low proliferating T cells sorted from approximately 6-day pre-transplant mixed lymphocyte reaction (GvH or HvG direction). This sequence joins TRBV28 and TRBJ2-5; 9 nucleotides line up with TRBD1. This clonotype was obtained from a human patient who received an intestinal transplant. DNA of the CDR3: TGTGCCAGCAGTTTGATCGGGACAGGGAGGGAGACCCAGTACTTC. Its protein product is CASSLIGTGRETQYF.